This T cell receptor beta chain was obtained from a study of T cell responses to AZD1222 COVID-19 vaccine. Study-level results: Increased Spike-specific TCR breadth and depth were observed after two AZD1222 doses.

Profiled with immunoSEQ multiplex PCR; TCRdb holds only in-frame clones, not every one. Among 160,000 or so clones listed, just over 90% were seen once. About this clone itself: Its antigen is undetermined.

Sequencing used peripheral blood, obtained on day 0 of AZD1222 vaccination. The TCR sequence derives from an adult in good health.

This chain's CDR3 is CAGGARDNNQPQHF. DNA for the CDR3: TGTGCCGGGGGGGCCAGGGACAACAATCAGCCCCAGCATTTT. V gene TRBV30 combines with J gene TRBJ1-5, with D perhaps TRBD1 (6 bases). CDR3 length: 14 residues. Germline V lookup: CDR1 GTSNPN, CDR2 SVGIG (reference sequence). The germline V and J ends were trimmed by 8 bases and 3 bases, with 17 bases remaining between them.